This TCR beta chain was sequenced during a study of immune evolution from preneoplasia to lung adenocarcinoma. Resections took place in Japan or China from the mid-2010s to the late 2010s. Only in-frame clones appear in the TCRdb table, and some are missing; sequencing was by immunoSEQ multiplex PCR. The sample carries over 4,000 clones, around 77% recorded once. The CDR3 spans 15 residues. Looked up from germline, CDR1 is SGHAT and CDR2 is FQNNGV. The ends were cut back, 5 bases at V and 5 bases at J, with 15 bases in the middle. This TCR derives from a person aged 55-80 years with lung adenocarcinoma. Sequences were obtained from FFPE minimally invasive lung adenocarcinoma tissue. V and J are TRBV11-2 and TRBJ1-4; no reliable D call. The CDR3: CASSSHSRPNEKLFF. CDR3 bases: TGTGCCAGCAGCAGCCACTCCAGGCCCAATGAAAAACTGTTTTTT.